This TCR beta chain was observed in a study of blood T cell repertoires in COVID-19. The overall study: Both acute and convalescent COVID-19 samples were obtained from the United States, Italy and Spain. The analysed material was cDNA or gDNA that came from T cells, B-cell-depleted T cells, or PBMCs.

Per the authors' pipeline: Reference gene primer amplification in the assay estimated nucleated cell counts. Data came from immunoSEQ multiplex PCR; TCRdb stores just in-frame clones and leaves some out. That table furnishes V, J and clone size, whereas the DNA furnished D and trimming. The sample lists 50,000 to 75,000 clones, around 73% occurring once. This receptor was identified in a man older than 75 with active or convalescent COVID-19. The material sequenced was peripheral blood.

The CDR3 loop reads CASSRLVTSGRAQVYEQYF. The DNA of the CDR3 is TGTGCCAGCAGCCGCCTTGTGACTAGCGGGAGGGCCCAAGTCTACGAGCAGTACTTC. This chain uses TRBV4-2 with TRBJ2-7, with 14 bases identical to TRBD2. The germline V gene encodes CDR1 LGHNA and CDR2 YNFKEQ. The CDR3 has 19 amino acids. Trimming at V came to 4 bases and at J to 3 bases, leaving 14 bases not matched to a gene.